The clone carrying this T cell receptor beta chain was recorded only once. Trimming took 4 bases from V and 3 from J; bases not matched to a gene: 14. CDR1 is MNHNS and CDR2 is SASEGT in the germline V gene. This CDR3 has 17 residues. As originally analysed: Researchers report that nucleated cell counts were estimated from reference gene primer amplification. Some clones are missing from TCRdb's copy, which holds only in-frame ones; the method was immunoSEQ multiplex PCR. The V and J calls and clone size are taken from that table; D and trimming were inferred from the DNA. Found here are over 100,000 clones, 85% to 90% of them singletons; the top ten hold 1.1%. The sample comes from a study of blood T cell repertoires in COVID-19. Study-wide context: The samples span acute and convalescent COVID-19 from the United States, Italy and Spain. Sample material is recorded as cDNA or gDNA derived from T cells, B-cell-depleted T cells, or PBMCs.

This TCR derives from a human donor in a cohort sampled during active COVID-19. The sequencing sample was made of peripheral blood. The chain couples TRBV6-1 to TRBJ1-2, with 7 bases aligning to TRBD1. CDR3 nucleotide sequence: TGTGCCAGCAGTGGTCCTAGGGGGACAGCGGATCACTATGGCTACACCTTC. It is translated as CASSGPRGTADHYGYTF.